This T cell receptor beta chain was captured by sequencing in a study of CD8 T cells in ankylosing spondylitis. Whole-study findings and limits: Clones linked to the disease showed a CD8+ phenotype. They occurred at relatively low frequencies in peripheral blood.

Quantitative 5'-RACE with molecular barcodes generated TCR beta libraries. MiXCR, run by TCRdb on the 5' RACE reads, gives a single entry per CDR3 protein. The data contain approximately 100,000 distinct CDR3 sequences, over 6.5% of them seen just once; the ten biggest clones take up nearly 10%. This CDR3 has 12 amino acids. Germline CDR1 SGHTA, CDR2 FQGNSA. At least ten counts were recorded for this clonotype. As yet, its antigen is unknown. At one end, the junction sequence differs from germline, possibly due to a read error. The receptor comes from a male donor with ankylosing spondylitis or in good health (not recorded which). The sample consisted of blood, either unsorted or a sorted T cell fraction (not recorded which). This chain joins TRBV7-2 and TRBJ2-1; the D gene is possibly TRBD2 (5 bases). The chain's CDR3 is CASSLDWAGTSF. The CDR3 nucleotides read TGTGCCAGCAGCCTGGACTGGGCGGGCACTTCTTTC.